This T cell receptor beta chain was retrieved from a study of blood T cell repertoires in COVID-19. The overall study: Samples taken during acute and convalescent COVID-19 were collected in the United States, Italy and Spain. Sources were T cells, B-cell-depleted T cells, or PBMCs; the material itself was cDNA or gDNA.

Original analysis: Amplification of reference gene primers was used by the study to estimate nucleated cell counts. Sequencing was performed with immunoSEQ multiplex PCR; in TCRdb, only in-frame clones are kept and a portion is missing. V and J calls and clone size come straight from that table; D and trimming were deduced from the DNA. The sample includes about 160,000 clones, approximately 85% of them seen just once. Seattle participants joined during active infection and were tracked over time. In germline, CDR1 is SGHNT, CDR2 YENEEA. The CDR3 sequence is 18 residues long. The V segment lost 4 bases and the J segment 6 bases; nucleotides outside the gene matches: 12.

This receptor was identified in a woman aged 55-70 years with COVID-19, enrolled during active disease. The chain carries TRBV11-3 and TRBJ2-1; 13 nucleotides match TRBD2. What was sequenced was peripheral blood. CDR3 coding DNA: TGTGCCAGCAGCTCCCCAAGCGGACTAGCGGGAGCCCCCAATGAGCAGTTCTTC. It encodes CASSSPSGLAGAPNEQFF.